Shown below are 2 T cell receptor beta chains from a single sample sequenced in a study of neurological immune-mediated disorders. TCRdb used MiXCR to reprocess the 5' RACE reads, holding one entry per CDR3 protein. Counted here are tens of thousands of distinct CDR3 sequences, around 25% occurring once; the ten biggest clones make up 20% to 30%. What was sequenced was PBMCs. The receptors here all came from a woman between 70 and 85 years old in good health.

A few counts support this clonotype. This chain joins TRBV5-1 and TRBJ2-1; TRBD2 might be the D (5 bases). CDR3 length: 15 amino acids. V dropped 0 bases and J dropped 2 bases, with 9 bases sitting between them. CDR1 and CDR2 from the germline V gene are SGHRS and YFSETQ. The CDR3 is CASSLDPGTYNEQFF. DNA of the CDR3: TGCGCCAGCAGCTTGGACCCCGGGACCTACAATGAGCAGTTCTTC.

There are many counts of this clonotype. This chain links TRBV9 with TRBJ1-3; D is uncertain. The CDR3 has 16 amino acids. The germline V gene has CDR1 SGDLS and CDR2 YYNGEE. V shed 0 bases and J shed 0 bases, with 10 bases lying between them. The CDR3, as DNA: TGTGCCAGCAGCGTAGGATCCGCCAGCTCTGGAAACACCATATATTTT. Its protein product is CASSVGSASSGNTIYF.